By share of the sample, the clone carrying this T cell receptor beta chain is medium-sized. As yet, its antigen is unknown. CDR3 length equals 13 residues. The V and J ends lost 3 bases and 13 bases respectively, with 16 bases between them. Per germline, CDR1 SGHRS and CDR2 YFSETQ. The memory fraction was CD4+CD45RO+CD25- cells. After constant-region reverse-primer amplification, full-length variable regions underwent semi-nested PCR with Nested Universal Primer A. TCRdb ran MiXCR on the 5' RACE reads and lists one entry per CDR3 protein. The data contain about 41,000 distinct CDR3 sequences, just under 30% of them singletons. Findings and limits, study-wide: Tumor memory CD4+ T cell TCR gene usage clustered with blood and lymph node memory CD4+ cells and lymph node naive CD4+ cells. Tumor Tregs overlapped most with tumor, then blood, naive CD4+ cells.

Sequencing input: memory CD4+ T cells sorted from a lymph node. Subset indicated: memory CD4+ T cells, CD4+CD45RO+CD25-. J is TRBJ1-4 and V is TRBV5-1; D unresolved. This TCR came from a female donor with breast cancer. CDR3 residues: CASSSDGNPLLFF. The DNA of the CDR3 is TGCGCCAGCAGCTCGGACGGTAACCCCTTACTGTTTTTT.